The clone carrying this TCR beta chain appeared a single time. Other DNA sequences within the sample encode an identical CDR3. Some clones are missing from TCRdb's copy, which holds only in-frame ones; the method was immunoSEQ multiplex PCR. The sample contains some 230,000 clones, approximately 83% of which appear only once. This sample is part of a study of blood T cell repertoires in COVID-19. Overall study context: Sample material is recorded as cDNA or gDNA derived from T cells, B-cell-depleted T cells, or PBMCs.

The CDR3 covers 11 residues. CDR1 is SGHTA and CDR2 is FQGNSA in the germline V gene. The V gene lost 5 bases and the J gene lost 4 bases, with 6 bases spanning the gap. What was sequenced was peripheral blood. The source is a woman aged 50 to 60 with acute or convalescent COVID-19. The chain couples TRBV7-2 to TRBJ2-7; the D is unclear. The CDR3 region has the DNA TGTGCCAGCAGCCCCCGTTACGAGCAGTACTTC. Translated: CASSPRYEQYF.